Sequencing of this TCR beta chain was carried out in a study of T cell changes during pregnancy in multiple sclerosis. Produced via immunoSEQ multiplex PCR; TCRdb's table is partial and in-frame only. The data show about 40,000 clones, 93% seen once. Germline loops: CDR1 LNHDA, CDR2 SQIVND (reference sequence). CDR3 length equals 14 residues. V shed 6 bases and J shed 5 bases, with 14 bases lying between them. This clonotype was obtained from a female donor with multiple sclerosis, enrolled in a pregnancy study. The sample was CD4+ T cells from peripheral blood mononuclear cells, taken in the third trimester of pregnancy. The rearrangement uses TRBV19 and TRBJ1-5, with a tentative D call TRBD1 (6 bases). The chain's CDR3 is CASSTTGTDQPQHF. The CDR3 DNA sequence: TGTGCCAGTAGCACTACAGGGACGGATCAGCCCCAGCATTTT.